This entry lists 10 T cell receptor beta chains sequenced from one sample in a study of cytomegalovirus exposure and HLA in healthy donors. Primers: 60 Vbeta forward and 13 Jbeta reverse. Assay: immunoSEQ multiplex PCR; the TCRdb copy retains only in-frame clones and omits some. Here the sample spans about 240,000 clones, about 81% being singletons. The sequenced sample consisted of PBMCs. The receptors shown here come from a woman aged 55 to 70 in good health and CMV-seropositive.

The rearrangement links TRBV28 to TRBJ2-3; 7 nucleotides agree with TRBD2. The germline CDR1 and CDR2 sequences are MDHEN and SYDVKM. This CDR3 has 14 amino acids. The V segment lost 6 bases and the J segment 2 bases; nucleotides outside the gene matches: 5. The CDR3 loop reads CASSSSGNTDTQYF. CDR3 nucleotides: TGTGCCAGCAGCTCTAGCGGAAACACAGATACGCAGTATTTT.

V and J are TRBV30 and TRBJ1-5; no clear D gene. This CDR3 region has 12 residues. Trimming pared 1 base from V and 6 bases from J, leaving 7 bases between. Germline assignment: CDR1 GTSNPN and CDR2 SVGIG (reference sequence). The CDR3 loop reads CAWSGAGQPQHF. In nucleotides, the CDR3 is TGTGCCTGGAGTGGGGCGGGTCAGCCCCAGCATTTT.

CDR3 region: CASSLDSPYEQYF. As DNA, the CDR3 is TGCGCCAGCAGCCTGGACAGTCCCTACGAGCAGTACTTC. This rearrangement joins TRBV5-1 to TRBJ2-7; possible D gene TRBD1, 6 bases. The CDR3 length is 13 residues. Trimming took 4 bases from V and 2 from J, leaving 10 bases between them. Germline assignment: CDR1 SGHRS and CDR2 YFSETQ.

This clone was seen a few times. This chain connects TRBV6-1 to TRBJ2-3; 7 bases line up with TRBD2. The CDR3 sequence is 14 residues long. CDR1 and CDR2 from the germline V gene are MNHNS and SASEGT. The trim removed 1 base at V and 3 bases at J, leaving 1 base unmatched. The CDR3 is CASSEGGSTDTQYF. DNA of the CDR3: TGTGCCAGCAGTGAAGGCGGGAGTACAGATACGCAGTATTTT.

This chain joins TRBV18 and TRBJ1-3; 10 bases agree with TRBD1. Germline V gene data show CDR1 as KGHSH and CDR2 as LQKENI. V lost 5 bases and J lost 2; bases outside the gene matches: 3. The CDR3 consists of 15 residues. The CDR3: CASSFGQGAGNTIYF. Written as DNA, the CDR3 is TGTGCCAGCTCATTCGGACAGGGGGCTGGAAACACCATATATTTT.

The chain uses TRBV25-1 and TRBJ2-6; weak D call: TRBD2 (6 bases). The V gene's germline CDR1 is MGHDK and CDR2 SYGVNS. V was trimmed by 4 bases and J by 3 bases, leaving 19 bases between them. The CDR3 is 18 amino acids. The CDR3 DNA reads TGTGCCAGCAGTGGGATGGGGCGGGACGGTTATGGGGCCAACGTCCTGACTTTC. Translated, it gives CASSGMGRDGYGANVLTF.

In DNA form, the CDR3 reads TGTGCCAGCAGCGGGGGACTCCTGATGGACAATGAGCAGTTCTTC. The encoded protein is CASSGGLLMDNEQFF. The rearrangement joins TRBV9 to TRBJ2-1, with a possible D match to TRBD2 (6 bases). Germline values: CDR1 SGDLS, CDR2 YYNGEE. There are 15 residues in the CDR3. V lost 3 bases and J lost 5, with 15 bases in between.

This chain uses TRBV6-5 with TRBJ2-1; 8 nucleotides line up with TRBD2. Per germline, CDR1 MNHEY and CDR2 SVGAGI. CDR3 length equals 15 residues. V shed 6 bases, J shed 3 bases, and the junction held 7 bases outside the gene matches. In nucleotides, the CDR3 is TGTGCCAGCAGAGACGGGACTAGTCTCTACAATGAGCAGTTCTTC. It yields the protein CASRDGTSLYNEQFF.

A few counts support this clone. This sequence joins TRBV2 and TRBJ1-2; unclear D gene. The germline V gene encodes CDR1 SNHLY and CDR2 FYNNEI. V was pared by 4 bases and J by 7 bases, with 7 bases between. The length of the CDR3 is 11 residues. The CDR3 sequence is CASSAGSGYTF. CDR3 sequence (DNA): TGTGCCAGCAGTGCGGGGAGTGGCTACACCTTC.

The rearrangement links TRBV6-6 to TRBJ1-3; D not resolved. CDR1 MNHNY and CDR2 SVGAGI come from the germline V gene (reference sequence). The CDR3 consists of 15 residues. Between the trimmed V and J ends, which lost 2 bases and 0 bases, there was a span of 8 bases. CDR3: CASSYVQDSGNTIYF. The CDR3 region has the DNA TGTGCCAGCAGTTACGTCCAGGACTCTGGAAACACCATATATTTT.